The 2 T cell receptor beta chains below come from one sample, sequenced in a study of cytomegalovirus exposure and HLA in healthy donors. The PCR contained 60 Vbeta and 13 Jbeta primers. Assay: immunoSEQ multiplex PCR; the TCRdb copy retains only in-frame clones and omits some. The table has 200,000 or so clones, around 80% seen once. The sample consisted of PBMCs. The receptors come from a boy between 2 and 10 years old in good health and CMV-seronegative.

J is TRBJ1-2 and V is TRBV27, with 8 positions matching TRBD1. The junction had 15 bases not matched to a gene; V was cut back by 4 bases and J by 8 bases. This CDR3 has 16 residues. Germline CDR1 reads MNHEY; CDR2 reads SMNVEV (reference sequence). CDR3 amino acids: CASSSDREERAGGYTF. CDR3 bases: TGTGCCAGCAGTTCGGACAGGGAGGAACGGGCGGGAGGCTACACCTTC.

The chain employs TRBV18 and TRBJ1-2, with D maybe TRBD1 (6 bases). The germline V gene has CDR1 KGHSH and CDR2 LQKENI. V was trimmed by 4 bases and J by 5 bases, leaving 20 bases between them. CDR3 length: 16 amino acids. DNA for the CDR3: TGTGCCAGCTCACAAGACAGGATTGGATCGCTGTATGGCTACACCTTC. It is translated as CASSQDRIGSLYGYTF.